This entry is about one T cell receptor (beta chain). This sample was included in a study of blood T cell repertoires in COVID-19. Study-wide context: Researchers got acute and convalescent COVID-19 samples from the United States, Italy and Spain.

Profiling relied on immunoSEQ multiplex PCR, and the TCRdb table lists in-frame clones only, not all of them. The sample shows 150,000 to 200,000 clones, roughly 90% of them seen only once. The V gene's germline CDR1 is MGHRA and CDR2 YSYEKL. This CDR3 region has 19 residues. V gave up 0 bases and J gave up 2 bases; unmatched junction bases: 13. Cohorts were based on clinical histories the participants reported. V and J are TRBV4-1 and TRBJ2-7, with TRBD1 matching over 10 bases. Material for sequencing was PBMCs or T cells enriched from blood (not recorded which). This TCR came from a woman aged 50 to 60 who had recovered from COVID-19. CDR3 sequence: CASSQEPPPGTGAPYEQYF. DNA for the CDR3: TGCGCCAGCAGCCAAGAGCCCCCTCCCGGGACAGGGGCTCCCTACGAGCAGTACTTC.